This TCR beta chain is drawn from a study of response to subunit inactivated influenza vaccine. TCRdb analysed the RT-PCR reads with MiXCR anew, one entry per CDR3 protein. The sample has hundreds of thousands of distinct CDR3 sequences; 12% to 15% are singletons. The table lists this clonotype with a few counts. This clonotype originated in a man between 45 and 60 years old who received an inactivated influenza vaccine. Here the sequenced sample was PBMCs from blood, taken approximately 15 days before vaccination.

CDR3 in DNA: TGTGCCAGCAGTTCCCTGATTCGCCCGGGCCCTACCTACGAGCAGTACTTC. It encodes CASSSLIRPGPTYEQYF. The genes are TRBV28 and TRBJ2-7; D not certain. V shed 4 bases and J shed 2 bases, with 21 bases lying between them. Germline CDR1 and CDR2: MDHEN and SYDVKM. CDR3 length: 17 residues.